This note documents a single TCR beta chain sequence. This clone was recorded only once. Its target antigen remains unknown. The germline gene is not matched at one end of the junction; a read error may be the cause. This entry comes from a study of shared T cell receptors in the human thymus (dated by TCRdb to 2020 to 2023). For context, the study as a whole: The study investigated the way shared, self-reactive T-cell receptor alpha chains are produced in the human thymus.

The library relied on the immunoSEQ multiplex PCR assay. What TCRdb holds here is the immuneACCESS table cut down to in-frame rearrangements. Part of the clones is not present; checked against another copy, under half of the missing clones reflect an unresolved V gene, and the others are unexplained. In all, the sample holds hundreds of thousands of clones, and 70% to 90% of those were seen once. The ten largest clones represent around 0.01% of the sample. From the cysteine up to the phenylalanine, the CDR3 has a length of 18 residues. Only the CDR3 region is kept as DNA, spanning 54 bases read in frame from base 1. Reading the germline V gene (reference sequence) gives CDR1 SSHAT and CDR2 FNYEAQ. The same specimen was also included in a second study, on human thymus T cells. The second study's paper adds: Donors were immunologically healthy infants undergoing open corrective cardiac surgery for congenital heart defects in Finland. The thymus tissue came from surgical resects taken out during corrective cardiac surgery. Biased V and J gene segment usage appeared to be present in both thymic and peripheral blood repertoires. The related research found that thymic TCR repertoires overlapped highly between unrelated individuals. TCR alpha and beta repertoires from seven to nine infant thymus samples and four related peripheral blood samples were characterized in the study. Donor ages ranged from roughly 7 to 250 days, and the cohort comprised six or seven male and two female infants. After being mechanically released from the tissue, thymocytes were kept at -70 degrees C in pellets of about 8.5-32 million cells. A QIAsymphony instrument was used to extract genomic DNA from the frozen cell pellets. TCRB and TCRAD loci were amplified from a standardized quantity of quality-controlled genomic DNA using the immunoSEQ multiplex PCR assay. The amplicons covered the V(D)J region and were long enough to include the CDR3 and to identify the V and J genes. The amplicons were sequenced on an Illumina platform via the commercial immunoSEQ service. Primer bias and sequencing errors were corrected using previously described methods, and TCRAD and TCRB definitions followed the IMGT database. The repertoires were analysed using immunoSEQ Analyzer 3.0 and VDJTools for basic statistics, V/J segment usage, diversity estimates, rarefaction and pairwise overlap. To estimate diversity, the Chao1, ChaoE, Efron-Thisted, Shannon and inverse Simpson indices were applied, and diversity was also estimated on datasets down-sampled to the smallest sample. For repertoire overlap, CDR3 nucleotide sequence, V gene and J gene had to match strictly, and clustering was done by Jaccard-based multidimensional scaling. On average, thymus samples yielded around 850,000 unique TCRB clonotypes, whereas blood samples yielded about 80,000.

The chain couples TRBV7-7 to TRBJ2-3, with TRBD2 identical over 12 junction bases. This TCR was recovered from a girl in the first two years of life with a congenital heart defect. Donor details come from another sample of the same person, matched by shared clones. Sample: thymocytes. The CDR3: CASSLAPLAGGSTDTQYF. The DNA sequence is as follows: TGTGCTAGCAGCTTAGCGCCCCTAGCGGGGGGGAGCACAGATACGCAGTATTTT.